This TCR beta chain was identified in a study of control samples from healthy donors and cancer patients. TCRdb keeps only in-frame clones here, not all; method: immunoSEQ multiplex PCR. Of over 120,000 clones in the sample, roughly 94% are singletons; the top ten hold 14%. The germline V gene has CDR1 MNHEY and CDR2 SVGAGI. CDR3 length: 15 residues. V lost 1 base, J lost 3 bases, and 9 bases lay in between. Sequencing input: PBMCs. The genes are TRBV6-5 and TRBJ2-2; tentative D call: TRBD1 (5 bases). This receptor was taken from a man aged 55 to 70 with colorectal cancer. Here the CDR3 reads CASSYWAGYTGELFF. The CDR3 coding sequence is TGTGCCAGCAGTTACTGGGCAGGGTACACCGGGGAGCTGTTTTTT.